A single T cell receptor (beta chain) is shown here with its context. The data stem from a study of blood T cell repertoires in COVID-19. Study-wide context: Acute and convalescent COVID-19 specimens originated in the United States, Italy and Spain.

In germline, CDR1 is LNHDA, CDR2 SQIVND (reference sequence). There are 15 residues in the CDR3. V shed 1 base and J shed 7 bases, with 14 bases lying between them. As originally analysed: Reference gene primer amplification gave estimated nucleated cell counts. Measured with immunoSEQ multiplex PCR; TCRdb has only the in-frame clones, and not every one. The V and J calls and clone size come from that table; D and trimming were worked out from the DNA. The sample has more than 250,000 clones, approximately 89% seen once. This chain uses TRBV19 with TRBJ1-5; TRBD1 might be the D (5 bases). The material sequenced was PBMCs or T cells enriched from blood (not recorded which). This clonotype was sampled from a woman aged 35 to 49 with acute COVID-19. Here the CDR3 reads CASSIAGGMLQPQHF. The CDR3 DNA is TGTGCCAGTAGTATAGCGGGGGGGATGCTCCAGCCCCAGCATTTT.